This TCR beta chain was identified during a study of shared clonotypes between healthy human individuals. About the study: The people who gave samples were a couple of women and a few men aged 18 to 49.

TCRdb's table, derived via immunoSEQ multiplex PCR, lists solely in-frame clones and lacks some. This table holds 300,000 to 350,000 clones, 73% found once. Study findings and constraints: Among the subsets, naive ones generally showed larger estimated richness than memory ones.

This CDR3 region has 13 residues. CDR1 and CDR2 from the germline V gene are SNHLY and FYNNEI. Trimming left V 7 bases short and J 2 bases short, with 11 bases between. The authors divided CD4+ cells into CD45RA+ naive and CD45RA-negative memory subsets. On this clone: The target antigen is unknown.

The sequencing input was memory CD4+ T cells sorted from blood. Subset defined: CD45RA-negative fraction. The chain employs TRBV2 and TRBJ2-5; D possibly corresponds to TRBD1 (6 bases). The sequence was obtained from a man between 25 and 39 years old in good health. In DNA form, the CDR3 reads TGTGCCAGCACAGGGGATATACAAGAGACCCAGTACTTC. Translated, it gives CASTGDIQETQYF.